This entry describes one T cell receptor beta chain. Its specificity is not known. The data originate from a study of identical twins. Study-wide points: Invariant MAIT and iNKT cells could partly confound zero-insertion analyses. Excess sharing by twins proved weaker in beta out-of-frame sequences. The study reached conclusions through statistical analysis that was cross-sectional, not following the same donors.

Germline V lookup: CDR1 MNHNS, CDR2 SASEGT. The CDR3 length is 15 residues. Trimming took 4 bases from V and 1 from J, leaving 11 bases between them. Unique molecular identifiers were present on cDNA, and template switching added a universal primer site. TCRdb re-analysed the 5' RACE reads in MiXCR, keeping a single row per CDR3 protein. The data show hundreds of thousands of distinct CDR3 sequences, 5.5% to 7% seen once. These data were likewise used in another study, on yellow fever vaccine responses in identical twins.

The sample was memory (CD45RO+) T cells sorted from blood. The TCR comes from a woman aged 18-30 years in good health. This chain uses TRBV6-1 with TRBJ2-4; D perhaps matches TRBD2 (6 bases). CDR3 nucleotides: TGTGCCAGCAGTGGGGCGGGGAGGGCCAAAAACATTCAGTACTTC. This sequence encodes CASSGAGRAKNIQYF.